These T cell receptor beta chains were read from a single sample in a study of regulatory T cells in long-lasting Graves disease. TCRdb processed the multiplex PCR reads anew with MiXCR; each CDR3 protein has one entry. The sample lists some 500,000 distinct CDR3 sequences, approximately 13% occurring once. These data were likewise used in another study, on T cells in Graves' hyperthyroidism and ophthalmopathy.

The material sequenced was peripheral blood mononuclear cells (PBMCs), taken at new diagnosis, from a patient treated with antithyroid drugs. These receptors were collected from a man younger than 40 with Graves disease. CDR3s include the opening cysteine and the closing phenylalanine or tryptophan. A D gene is named only where the DNA matches it firmly. Size values are once, few and many counts, or a class for expanded clones, and some rows have none.

TGTGCCAGCACTTTAGGGCGGCTAGCGGGAGTAGTCGGCGAGACCCAGTACTTC,CASTLGRLAGVVGETQYF,TRBJ2-5,TRBV7-8,TRBD2,many
TGTGCCAGCAGCGTAGGGAGGGCTAGCACAGATACGCAGTATTTT,CASSVGRASTDTQYF,TRBJ2-3,TRBV9,NA,few
TGTGCCAGCTCACCACTTGGCCAGCCCGGGGAGCTGTTTTTT,CASSPLGQPGELFF,TRBJ2-2,TRBV18,NA,NA
TGTGCCAGCAGTGAGACTAGCGGGAGTTCGCAAGAGACCCAGTACTTC,CASSETSGSSQETQYF,TRBJ2-5,TRBV2,TRBD2,NA
TGTGCCAGCAGCGCCAGGATTTCCACTGAAGCTTTCTTT,CASSARISTEAFF,TRBJ1-1,TRBV9,NA,NA
TGTGCCAGCGTTGACCCGGGCCGCCGAGCCACTGAAGCTTTCTTT,CASVDPGRRATEAFF,TRBJ1-1,TRBV6-1,NA,few
TGTGCCAGCAGTGATCCGGGCGGGGCCTACGAGCAGTACTTC,CASSDPGGAYEQYF,TRBJ2-7,TRBV2,NA,many
TGTGCCAGTAAACGGTTGGGAAATCAGCCCCAGCATTTT,CASKRLGNQPQHF,TRBJ1-5,TRBV19,NA,NA
TGTGCCAGCAGTGAAGCGGCCCCGGGACCCGACAATGAGCAGTTCTTC,CASSEAAPGPDNEQFF,TRBJ2-1,TRBV2,NA,many
TGTGCCAGCAGCCAAGCAGTAACGAGGGGCCTTGAAGCTTTCTTT,CASSQAVTRGLEAFF,TRBJ1-1,TRBV3-1,NA,NA
TGCAGTGCCCGCGTGGGTGAGCAGTTCTTC,CSARVGEQFF,TRBJ2-1,TRBV20-1,NA,many
TGTGCCAGCAGTTTCCGGGTGGGGGCTAGGGGGTTAGCTTTCTTT,CASSFRVGARGLAFF,TRBJ1-1,TRBV12-3/TRBV12-4,NA,many
TGTGCCAGCAGCCTAAGACGGTCAGGGGCCCCCGGGGAGCTGTTTTTT,CASSLRRSGAPGELFF,TRBJ2-2,TRBV3-1,NA,NA
TGTGCCAGTAGATCTGGCCAGGGGGGTCGTTCCTACAATGAGCAGTTCTTC,CASRSGQGGRSYNEQFF,TRBJ2-1,TRBV19,NA,many
TGTGCCAGCAGTTTAGAAACCGGACCACAACAAGAGACCCAGTACTTC,CASSLETGPQQETQYF,TRBJ2-5,TRBV27,NA,NA
TGTGCCAGTAGTATCGTACAGGGCGTAGAAGCTTTCTTT,CASSIVQGVEAFF,TRBJ1-1,TRBV19,NA,NA
TGTGCCAGCAGAAAGACAGGATCCGGGGAGCTGTTTTTT,CASRKTGSGELFF,TRBJ2-2,TRBV5-6,NA,once
TGTGCCTGGAGTGGACAGAGAAACACTGAAGCTTTCTTT,CAWSGQRNTEAFF,TRBJ1-1,TRBV30,NA,many
TGTGCCACCACTTCTGGGGGGTCCCCCTACGAGCAGTACTTC,CATTSGGSPYEQYF,TRBJ2-7,TRBV12-3/TRBV12-4,NA,many
TGTGCCAGCAGTTACACACGGGATCGCTTATATGGCTACACCTTC,CASSYTRDRLYGYTF,TRBJ1-2,TRBV6-5,NA,many
TGCGCCAGCAGCTTGCCGGGGGGCAATGAGCAGTTCTTC,CASSLPGGNEQFF,TRBJ2-1,TRBV5-1,TRBD2,many
TGCAGCGCAGAAGAGAACACTGAAGCTTTCTTT,CSAEENTEAFF,TRBJ1-1,TRBV29-1,NA,many
TGTGCCAGCGGGGACGAGACTACCACCGGGGAGCTGTTTTTT,CASGDETTTGELFF,TRBJ2-2,TRBV2,NA,many
TGTGCCAGCAGTCCCCAGGACGATAGCAATCAGCCCCAGCATTTT,CASSPQDDSNQPQHF,TRBJ1-5,TRBV6-1,NA,many
TGTGCCACCAGTGTACCTAGCGGGAGTTTCAATGAGCAGTTCTTC,CATSVPSGSFNEQFF,TRBJ2-1,TRBV24-1,TRBD2,many
TGCAGCGCCCCTGGGGGGCCCACCGGGGAGCTGTTTTTT,CSAPGGPTGELFF,TRBJ2-2,TRBV29-1,NA,NA
TGTGCCAGCAGTTTAGCGGGAGTGGGAGATACGCAGTATTTT,CASSLAGVGDTQYF,TRBJ2-3,TRBV12-3/TRBV12-4,NA,many